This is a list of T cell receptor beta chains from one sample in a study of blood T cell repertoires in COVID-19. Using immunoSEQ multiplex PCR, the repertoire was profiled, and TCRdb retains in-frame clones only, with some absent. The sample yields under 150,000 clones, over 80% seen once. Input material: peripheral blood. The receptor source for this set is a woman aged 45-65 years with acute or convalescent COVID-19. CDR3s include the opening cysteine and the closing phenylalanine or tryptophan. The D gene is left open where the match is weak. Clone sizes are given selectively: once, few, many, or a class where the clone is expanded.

DNA: TGTGCCACCAGCAGAGCTTCCGGGACAGACTCAGAAAAACTGTTTTTT
CDR3: CATSRASGTDSEKLFF
D: TRBD1
size: NA
V: TRBV15
J: TRBJ1-4

DNA: TGTGCCAGCAGCCTCCTTGTGAGCAATTCACCCCTCCACTTT
CDR3: CASSLLVSNSPLHF
D: NA
size: NA
V: TRBV5-6
J: TRBJ1-6

DNA: TGTGCCAGCAGCGTAGCGGCTAGCGGGGGTTCCCAAGAGACCCAGTACTTC
CDR3: CASSVAASGGSQETQYF
D: TRBD2
size: NA
V: TRBV9
J: TRBJ2-5

DNA: TGTGCCAGCAGCAATCCGACAGTCGGTCGGGATAATTCACCCCTCCACTTT
CDR3: CASSNPTVGRDNSPLHF
D: NA
size: NA
V: TRBV5-4
J: TRBJ1-6

DNA: TGTGCCAGCGGATGGGCGTATGATCAGCCCCAGCATTTT
CDR3: CASGWAYDQPQHF
D: NA
size: NA
V: TRBV6-5
J: TRBJ1-5

DNA: TGTGCCAGCAGCCCTTGGGGACAGGGGGCCTCTGAGACCCAGTACTTC
CDR3: CASSPWGQGASETQYF
D: TRBD1
size: NA
V: TRBV5-4
J: TRBJ2-5

DNA: TGTGCCAGTAGCGGGACTAGCGGGAGGGCTAACAATGAGCAGTTCTTC
CDR3: CASSGTSGRANNEQFF
D: TRBD2
size: once
V: TRBV19
J: TRBJ2-1

DNA: TGCGCCAGCAGCCAGACAGGGCTTGGGGCCAACGTCCTGACTTTC
CDR3: CASSQTGLGANVLTF
D: TRBD1
size: NA
V: TRBV5-1
J: TRBJ2-6

DNA: TGTGCCAGCAGTTACGGAACAGGGAAGACTGGAAACACCATATATTTT
CDR3: CASSYGTGKTGNTIYF
D: NA
size: once
V: TRBV6-6
J: TRBJ1-3

DNA: TGTGCCAGCAGCTCAAGGGATGGGACAGCTTACAATGAGCAGTTCTTC
CDR3: CASSSRDGTAYNEQFF
D: TRBD1
size: NA
V: TRBV7-9
J: TRBJ2-1

DNA: TGCGCCAGCAGCATCACGGGGGGGAACACCGGGGAGCTGTTTTTT
CDR3: CASSITGGNTGELFF
D: TRBD2
size: NA
V: TRBV4-1
J: TRBJ2-2

DNA: TGTGCCAGCAGCCAAGATGTAGCGGGAGTTCGAAAGCGGGCTGGAAACACCATATATTTT
CDR3: CASSQDVAGVRKRAGNTIYF
D: NA
size: NA
V: TRBV14
J: TRBJ1-3

DNA: TGTGCCAGCAGCTTGCTCCGACAGGGGCGCTGGGGCAATCAGCCCCAGCATTTT
CDR3: CASSLLRQGRWGNQPQHF
D: TRBD1
size: NA
V: TRBV7-8
J: TRBJ1-5

DNA: TGTGCCAGCTCGCAGGGATCTGACTATGGCTACACCTTC
CDR3: CASSQGSDYGYTF
D: NA
size: NA
V: TRBV7-2
J: TRBJ1-2

DNA: TGTGCCAGCAGACAGGGCAACGAGCAGTACTTC
CDR3: CASRQGNEQYF
D: NA
size: NA
V: TRBV7-9
J: TRBJ2-7

DNA: TGTGCCAGCAGACTCGGACAGATGGAAGGCTACACCTTC
CDR3: CASRLGQMEGYTF
D: NA
size: NA
V: TRBV28
J: TRBJ1-2

DNA: TGTGCCACCCTTGGTGCGGGGGTCCCCTCTGGAAACACCATATATTTT
CDR3: CATLGAGVPSGNTIYF
D: NA
size: NA
V: TRBV10-3
J: TRBJ1-3

DNA: TGCGCCAGCAGCCAACCGTTACAGGGTGATACGCAGTATTTT
CDR3: CASSQPLQGDTQYF
D: NA
size: NA
V: TRBV4-1
J: TRBJ2-3

DNA: TGTGCCAGCAGTGAACGGGGGGGGACTAATGAAAAACTGTTTTTT
CDR3: CASSERGGTNEKLFF
D: NA
size: NA
V: TRBV2
J: TRBJ1-4

DNA: TGTGCCAGCACGGACAGGGCGCAAAATGAGCAGTTCTTC
CDR3: CASTDRAQNEQFF
D: TRBD1
size: NA
V: TRBV13
J: TRBJ2-1

DNA: TGTGCCACCAGCAGAATGGGACAGCTTGAAGCTTTCTTT
CDR3: CATSRMGQLEAFF
D: TRBD1
size: NA
V: TRBV15
J: TRBJ1-1

DNA: TGTGCCAGCAGCGTACGGGACAGCTATGGCTACACCTTC
CDR3: CASSVRDSYGYTF
D: TRBD1
size: NA
V: TRBV9
J: TRBJ1-2

DNA: TGTGCCACCAGTGACCCTGGACTAGCGGGTAATGATGAGCAGTTCTTC
CDR3: CATSDPGLAGNDEQFF
D: TRBD2
size: NA
V: TRBV24-1
J: TRBJ2-1

DNA: TGTGCCAGTAGTATAGCGGGGGATAGCAATCAGCCCCAGCATTTT
CDR3: CASSIAGDSNQPQHF
D: NA
size: NA
V: TRBV19
J: TRBJ1-5

DNA: TGTGCCAGCAGCCAAGACGGGACTAGCACAGATACGCAGTATTTT
CDR3: CASSQDGTSTDTQYF
D: NA
size: NA
V: TRBV4-2
J: TRBJ2-3

DNA: TGTGCCAGTACCCGACAGGGCTATGGCTACACCTTC
CDR3: CASTRQGYGYTF
D: TRBD1
size: NA
V: TRBV19
J: TRBJ1-2

DNA: TGTGCCAGCAGCTTCCATCCCGCGATGAGCTCCTACAATGAGCAGTTCTTC
CDR3: CASSFHPAMSSYNEQFF
D: NA
size: once
V: TRBV28
J: TRBJ2-1

DNA: TGTGCCAGCAGTTTAGTCGTCACCGGGGAGCTGTTTTTT
CDR3: CASSLVVTGELFF
D: NA
size: once
V: TRBV27
J: TRBJ2-2

DNA: TGCAGTGCTAGTCGGGGATCTGGAAGCACAGATACGCAGTATTTT
CDR3: CSASRGSGSTDTQYF
D: NA
size: NA
V: TRBV20-1
J: TRBJ2-3

DNA: TGCGCCAGCAGCCCCCAGGGTGACGAGCAGTACTTC
CDR3: CASSPQGDEQYF
D: NA
size: NA
V: TRBV10-1
J: TRBJ2-7

DNA: TGCGCCAGCAGCCAAGGTGGCGGGAGGATCTGGGAGCAGTTCTTC
CDR3: CASSQGGGRIWEQFF
D: TRBD2
size: NA
V: TRBV4-3
J: TRBJ2-1

DNA: TGTGCCAGCAGTTACTCGAAGCGGGCATATAGCAATCAGCCCCAGCATTTT
CDR3: CASSYSKRAYSNQPQHF
D: NA
size: NA
V: TRBV6-2/TRBV6-3
J: TRBJ1-5

DNA: TGCGCCAGCAGCCAAGAGGTCCCACTCAACACCGGGGAGCTGTTTTTT
CDR3: CASSQEVPLNTGELFF
D: NA
size: NA
V: TRBV4-1
J: TRBJ2-2

DNA: TGTGCCACCAGTGATCCTAGCACAGATACGCAGTATTTT
CDR3: CATSDPSTDTQYF
D: NA
size: once
V: TRBV24-1
J: TRBJ2-3

DNA: TGTGCCAGCAGAAACGCCGGGACAGGGGGCAATGGCTACACCTTC
CDR3: CASRNAGTGGNGYTF
D: TRBD1
size: NA
V: TRBV28
J: TRBJ1-2

DNA: TGTGCCAGCAGCTCCGGCTACGAGCAGTACTTC
CDR3: CASSSGYEQYF
D: NA
size: NA
V: TRBV11-3
J: TRBJ2-7

DNA: TGTGCCAGCAGCTTGCAGGTTACCGGCACCTACGAGCAGTACTTC
CDR3: CASSLQVTGTYEQYF
D: NA
size: NA
V: TRBV5-4
J: TRBJ2-7

DNA: TGTGCCAGCAGCCAAGAAGGGGCGAGGGAGCAGTACTTC
CDR3: CASSQEGAREQYF
D: NA
size: NA
V: TRBV4-2
J: TRBJ2-7

DNA: TGTGCCAGCAGCTTAGTAGGGGGAAAATATTCACCCCTCCACTTT
CDR3: CASSLVGGKYSPLHF
D: NA
size: NA
V: TRBV11-2
J: TRBJ1-6

DNA: TGTGCCAGCAGTTACTCCGTCGGGAACTACGAGCAGTACTTC
CDR3: CASSYSVGNYEQYF
D: NA
size: NA
V: TRBV6-5
J: TRBJ2-7

DNA: TGTGCCACCAGTGATTCTCCTAGCGGGGTTTCCTCCTACGAGCAGTACTTC
CDR3: CATSDSPSGVSSYEQYF
D: TRBD2
size: NA
V: TRBV24-1
J: TRBJ2-7

DNA: TGTGCCAGCAGTTCTCCGGGACTGAGAAGCTACACCTTC
CDR3: CASSSPGLRSYTF
D: NA
size: NA
V: TRBV6-2/TRBV6-3
J: TRBJ1-2